The sequence of this T cell receptor beta chain was determined in a study of human T cells and chemical hapten exposure. Looking at the study overall: Small pooled library volume differences mainly caused per-sample TCR yield variation. General observations from the study: Among expanded TCRs, significantly more large CDR3 similarity clusters formed than among controls.

In TCRdb, the RACE reads were re-called with MiXCR into one record per CDR3 protein. The table lists 100,000 to 150,000 distinct CDR3 sequences, approximately 15% of them singletons. CDR1 and CDR2 (germline): SEHNR, FQNEAQ (reference sequence). The CDR3 runs to 13 residues. The ends were cut back, 0 bases at V and 5 bases at J, with 7 bases in the middle. This clonotype occurred many times. As yet, its antigen is unknown. Time point here: pre-sensitization, week 0. Specified treatment: therapeutic diphenylcyclopropenone sensitization with weekly scalp DPC. Whole blood, unfractionated, served as the material for total RNA extraction.

V usage is TRBV7-9 and J usage is TRBJ1-1, with D uncertain. The sample consisted of whole blood, taken in connection with sensitization to the hapten diphenylcyclopropenone (DPC). The sequence was obtained from a woman aged 18-29 years with alopecia areata. Some clones in this sample may be carry-over from other donors' samples. CDR3 region: CASSLAGQTEAFF. The CDR3 DNA reads TGTGCCAGCAGCTTAGCCGGCCAGACTGAAGCTTTCTTT.